These 28 T cell receptor beta chains came from one sample sequenced in a study of regulatory T cells in long-lasting Graves disease (dated by TCRdb to about 2021). The library was prepared using multiplex PCR. Sequencing took place on an Illumina HiSeq 4000. To build TCR beta libraries, CDR3 regions were amplified by Arm-PCR using iRepertoire HTBI primers. Through fastp at Q25 and MiXCR, TCRdb rebuilt clones from the public reads, retaining in-frame beta chains. Identical CDR3 proteins give one entry, which carries the most common genes and DNA. The sample data list under 500,000 distinct CDR3 sequences, and about a sixth of these were observed just once. The ten largest clonotypes hold about 10% of the sample. Taken with the paper, the label for time point translates to: newly diagnosed GD, antithyroid drugs for less than 3 months. RNA was extracted from PBMCs in TRIzol for both TCR sequencing and RNA sequencing.

This sample also belongs to another study, concerning T cells in Graves' hyperthyroidism and ophthalmopathy.

Sample: peripheral blood mononuclear cells (PBMCs), taken at new diagnosis, from a patient treated with antithyroid drugs. The receptors derive from a woman aged 25 to 39 with Graves disease. Donor details come from another sample of the same person, matched by shared clones.

Worth noting for this clonotype: With a much larger clone just one base away, this may be a read error. The gene calls are TRBV7-8 and TRBJ1-1; the D gene is possibly TRBD1 (6 bases). CDR1 is SGHVS and CDR2 is FQNEAQ in the germline V gene. CDR3 length: 15 residues. Trimming shortened V by 1 base and J by 1 base, and 10 bases separated the two germline ends. This chain's CDR3 is CASSLVARGNTEAFF. In nucleotides, the CDR3 is TGTGCCAGCAGCTTAGTTGCCAGGGGGAACACTGAAGCTTTCTTT.

Many counts were recorded for this clonotype. This chain joins TRBV28 and TRBJ2-7, with a weak D call TRBD1 (5 bases). Trimming shortened V by 3 bases and J by 4 bases, and 13 bases separated the two germline ends. The CDR3 runs 14 residues. Germline-derived CDR1 and CDR2 are MDHEN and SYDVKM. The CDR3 coding sequence is TGTGCCAGCAGTTTGGATCAGGGCCTATACGAGCAGTACTTC. It translates to CASSLDQGLYEQYF.

This clonotype was observed a handful of times. The J gene is TRBJ2-1, the V gene TRBV7-2; tentatively, D is TRBD2 (5 bases). V gave up 0 bases and J gave up 1 base, with 10 bases separating them. The CDR3 length is 16 residues. The germline gives CDR1 SGHTA, CDR2 FQGNSA. Here the CDR3 DNA reads TGTGCCAGCAGCTTAGCCCGGGATCCATCCTACAATGAGCAGTTCTTC. Its translation is CASSLARDPSYNEQFF.

This clonotype was seen at least ten times. The rearrangement joins TRBV28 to TRBJ2-1, with D tentatively TRBD1 (5 bases). Trimming left V 6 bases short and J 13 bases short, with 13 bases between. This CDR3 has 11 amino acids. CDR1 and CDR2 from the germline V gene are MDHEN and SYDVKM. The CDR3 spells CASSTKTVQFF. CDR3 DNA sequence: TGTGCCAGCAGCACCAAGACAGTACAGTTCTTC.

For this clonotype: This sequence is one base from a far larger clone and is likely a read error. The chain joins TRBV12-3 or TRBV12-4 to TRBJ2-3, with 7 bases aligning to TRBD1. The CDR3 contains 14 residues. After removal of 0 bases from V and 7 bases from J, the junction contained 4 bases not matched to a gene. CDR3 region: CASSLAPGGYTQYF. The CDR3 coding sequence is TGTGCCAGCAGTTTAGCTCCAGGGGGATATACGCAGTATTTT.

There are many counts of this clonotype. V usage is TRBV3-1 and J usage is TRBJ2-7; 9 bases align to TRBD2. Germline lookup yields CDR1 LGHDT and CDR2 YNNKEL (reference sequence). The CDR3 runs 16 residues. The trim removed 1 base at V and 6 bases at J, leaving 10 bases unmatched. The CDR3 region has the DNA TGTGCCAGCAGCCAAGTGGGCTCGCGGGAGGGCCGCGAGCAGTACTTC. Protein product: CASSQVGSREGREQYF.

Points on this clonotype: This may be a read error, as it is one base from a much larger clone. V is TRBV10-3 and J is TRBJ2-3; D is perhaps TRBD2 (5 bases). The CDR3 has 14 amino acids. Germline CDR1 reads ENHRY; CDR2 reads SYGVKD. V was shortened by 10 bases and J by 4 bases, with 18 bases between the two germline ends. In DNA form, the CDR3 reads TGTGCCACCGAGGATAAGCGGATCGCAGATACGCAGTATTTT. This gives the protein CATEDKRIADTQYF.

This clonotype occurred many times. Mismatch with germline at one junction end may stem from a read error. The chain combines TRBV6-1 with TRBJ2-7; perhaps TRBD1 as D (5 bases). This CDR3 is built from 10 residues. The germline V gene has CDR1 MNHNS and CDR2 SASEGT. Here the CDR3 DNA reads TGTGCCAGCATCGGACAAACATGTCACTTC. Translated, it gives CASIGQTCHF.

As for this clonotype: Being one base from a much bigger clone, this may be a read error. The V gene is TRBV2, the J gene TRBJ1-2; 9 bases fit TRBD1. The CDR3 loop spans 11 amino acids. The J segment lost 10 bases and the V segment lost 11 bases, leaving 8 bases of the junction unmatched. Germline V gene lookup returns CDR1 SNHLY and CDR2 FYNNEI. The CDR3 coding sequence is TGTGCCCCCTGGACAGGGGTTGACTACACCTTC. Translating it yields CAPWTGVDYTF.

This clonotype was counted ten times or more. The chain has TRBV5-1 and TRBJ2-1; perhaps TRBD2 as D (6 bases). Germline assignment: CDR1 SGHRS and CDR2 YFSETQ. The CDR3 loop spans 15 amino acids. Deletions cut 2 bases from V and 5 bases from J, with 14 bases between. CDR3 DNA sequence: TGCGCCAGCAGCTTAGGCGGGACGCGTAACAATGAGCAGTTCTTC. It specifies CASSLGGTRNNEQFF.

Many counts were recorded for this clonotype. The chain links TRBV7-9 to TRBJ2-7; D may be TRBD1 (6 bases). This CDR3 has 13 residues. The V and J ends lost 5 bases and 5 bases respectively, with 13 bases between them. Germline V lookup: CDR1 SEHNR, CDR2 FQNEAQ (reference sequence). The CDR3 region is CASSQTRGNEQYF. The CDR3 DNA sequence: TGTGCCAGCAGCCAAACGAGGGGGAACGAGCAGTACTTC.

Many counts were recorded for this clonotype. V and J are TRBV28 and TRBJ2-1, with 7 bases matching TRBD1. The CDR3 totals 14 residues. Germline V gene lookup returns CDR1 MDHEN and CDR2 SYDVKM. The V gene end was trimmed by 5 bases and the J gene end by 4 bases; junction bases not matched to a gene: 5. The CDR3 sequence: CASSPDREYNEQFF. CDR3 bases: TGTGCCAGCAGTCCCGACAGGGAATACAATGAGCAGTTCTTC. Variable domain in full (rest from reference TRBV28 and TRBJ2-1): DVKVTQSSRYLVKRTGEKVFLECVQDMDHENMFWYRQDPGLGLRLIYFSYDVKMKEKGDIPEGYSVSREKKERFSLILESASTNQTSMYLCASSPDREYNEQFFGPGTRLTVL.

Ten or more counts support this clonotype. This rearrangement joins TRBV5-1 to TRBJ2-1; D is uncertain. Germline loops: CDR1 SGHRS, CDR2 YFSETQ. V was pared by 0 bases and J by 5 bases, with 12 bases between. The CDR3 has 15 residues. The CDR3 nucleotides are TGCGCCAGCAGCTTGGACACCCAGTCCCACAATGAGCAGTTCTTC. Protein product: CASSLDTQSHNEQFF.

This clonotype was seen at least ten times. This chain links TRBV20-1 with TRBJ2-7, with no clear D. Trimming left V 0 bases short and J 7 bases short, with 10 bases between. Germline CDR1 DFQATT, CDR2 SNEGSKA (reference sequence). This CDR3 is 12 amino acids long. CDR3 sequence reads: CSARDESEEQYF. For the CDR3, the DNA is TGCAGTGCTAGAGACGAGTCGGAAGAGCAGTACTTC.

The chain couples TRBV5-6 to TRBJ2-7; TRBD2 matches at 7 bases. V lost 1 base and J lost 5; bases outside the gene matches: 6. The CDR3 consists of 14 residues. CDR1 and CDR2 from the germline V gene are SGHDT and YYEEEE. The CDR3 DNA reads as TGTGCCAGCAGCTTGCGCGGGAGTTTCGACGAGCAGTACTTC. Translation gives CASSLRGSFDEQYF.

This clonotype was seen at least ten times. The chain combines TRBV14 with TRBJ2-3; D gene uncertain. CDR1 is SGHDN, CDR2 FVKESK, per germline. Trimming took off 1 base at V and 2 bases at J, with 4 bases between the two ends. The length of the CDR3 is 13 residues. The CDR3 nucleotides read TGTGCCAGCAGCCAAGCCACCACAGATACGCAGTATTTT. The encoded protein is CASSQATTDTQYF.

With respect to this clonotype: Relative to the germline gene, one junction end is altered; a read error may explain this. V gene TRBV13 combines with J gene TRBJ2-7; the D gene is possibly TRBD1 (8 bases). Per the germline V gene, CDR1 is PRHDT and CDR2 is FYEKMQ (reference sequence). The CDR3 loop spans 16 amino acids. The CDR3 coding sequence is TGTGCCAGCAGCACCCTGGTCGCGGACAGGGACTACGAGCCGTACTTC. Amino acid sequence: CASSTLVADRDYEPYF.

This clonotype has just a few counts. This chain links TRBV19 with TRBJ1-5; D may be TRBD1 (6 bases). Deletions cut 1 base from V and 6 bases from J, with 13 bases between. This CDR3 region has 15 residues. Germline V CDR1 and CDR2: LNHDA, SQIVND (reference sequence). CDR3 loop: CASSIGGAGPQPQHF. The CDR3 coding sequence is TGTGCCAGTAGTATAGGGGGGGCAGGGCCTCAGCCCCAGCATTTT. Combining the CDR3 with reference TRBV19 and TRBJ1-5 gives the whole variable domain DGGITQSPKYLFRKEGQNVTLSCEQNLNHDAMYWYRQDPGQGLRLIYYSQIVNDFQKGDIAEGYSVSREKKESFPLTVTSAQKNPTAFYLCASSIGGAGPQPQHFGDGTRLSIL.

Details on this clonotype: Just one base apart from a much larger clone, this may be a read error. The chain joins TRBV11-2 to TRBJ2-1; D possibly corresponds to TRBD1 (6 bases). V lost 5 bases to trimming and J lost 13 bases, with 15 bases between them. Germline V CDR1 and CDR2: SGHAT, FQNNGV. CDR3 length equals 12 residues. This chain's CDR3 is CASSLPGDIQFF. For the CDR3, the DNA is TGTGCCAGCAGCCTTCCAGGGGACATTCAGTTCTTC.

This clonotype was seen a single time. The chain combines TRBV20-1 with TRBJ1-1; tentatively, D is TRBD1 (6 bases). Germline CDR1 reads DFQATT; CDR2 reads SNEGSKA (reference sequence). This CDR3 spans 12 amino acids. The CDR3 region has the DNA TGCAAGGGGGTCGAAGTGGGGCGTGAAGCTTTCTTT. It encodes CKGVEVGREAFF.

This clonotype was found many times. CDR3 amino acids: CAWSSTRWSLSSGNTIYF. CDR3 nucleotides: TGTGCCTGGAGTTCCACCCGATGGTCCCTCAGCTCTGGAAACACCATATATTTT. The chain carries TRBV30 and TRBJ1-3; D is unresolved. The CDR3 runs 18 residues. CDR1 is GTSNPN and CDR2 is SVGIG in the germline V gene (reference sequence). Trimming stripped 2 bases from V and 0 bases from J, with 20 bases between.

V and J are TRBV9 and TRBJ2-3; 7 bases are shared with TRBD1. This CDR3 is built from 16 residues. The V segment lost 4 bases and the J segment 3 bases; nucleotides outside the gene matches: 11. The germline CDR1 and CDR2 sequences are SGDLS and YYNGEE. The CDR3 loop is CASSQERQGPTDTQYF. The CDR3 DNA reads TGTGCCAGCAGCCAAGAACGACAGGGTCCGACAGATACGCAGTATTTT.

At least ten counts were recorded for this clonotype. The chain recombines TRBV6-1 with TRBJ2-1; D uncertain. Per germline, CDR1 MNHNS and CDR2 SASEGT. Trimming removed 5 bases at V and 10 bases at J, with 9 bases between. The CDR3 has 11 residues. DNA for the CDR3: TGTGCCAGCAGTAGGCTCGACGAGCAGTTCTTC. It codes for CASSRLDEQFF.

This clonotype occurred many times. V usage is TRBV6-2 or TRBV6-3 and J usage is TRBJ2-7; the D gene is possibly TRBD2 (7 bases). V was clipped by 4 bases and J by 2 bases, with 21 bases between them. The CDR3 contains 17 residues. Germline CDR1 and CDR2: MNHEY and SVGEGT. CDR3 coding DNA: TGTGCCAGCAGTTCCACTCTCAGCGGGACACGAACCTACGAGCAGTACTTC. It is translated as CASSSTLSGTRTYEQYF.

The V gene is TRBV11-3, the J gene TRBJ2-5; 9 positions match TRBD1. The trim removed 0 bases at V and 2 bases at J, leaving 7 bases unmatched. Germline CDR1 and CDR2: SGHNT and YENEEA. The CDR3 is 17 residues long. The CDR3 DNA sequence: TGTGCCAGCAGCTTAGATAGGGACAGGGAACTTCAAGAGACCCAGTACTTC. Amino acids: CASSLDRDRELQETQYF.

The chain has TRBV12-3 or TRBV12-4 and TRBJ1-2; D is unresolved. V was pared by 7 bases and J by 12 bases, with 18 bases between. The CDR3 has 12 residues. The CDR3 DNA follows: TGTGCCAGCACCAATACTTGGACTCACGACACCTTC. Its protein product is CASTNTWTHDTF.

This clonotype was picked up many times. This sequence joins TRBV18 and TRBJ1-1; 7 nucleotides align to TRBD1. Germline V CDR1 and CDR2: KGHSH, LQKENI. After removal of 3 bases from V and 5 bases from J, the junction contained 3 bases not matched to a gene. The CDR3 runs 13 residues. CDR3 in amino acids: CASSPPDRTEAFF. In DNA, the CDR3 is TGTGCCAGCTCACCTCCGGACAGGACTGAAGCTTTCTTT.

This clonotype was seen at least ten times. This sequence joins TRBV6-2 or TRBV6-3 and TRBJ2-3, with a tentative D call TRBD1 (6 bases). CDR1 and CDR2 from the germline V gene are MNHEY and SVGEGT. The CDR3 has 15 residues. Trimming stripped 2 bases from V and 1 base from J, with 10 bases between. CDR3 in amino acids: CASSYRAGGTDTQYF. CDR3 bases: TGTGCCAGCAGTTACAGGGCAGGGGGCACAGATACGCAGTATTTT.